The clone carrying this T cell receptor (beta chain) has a single count. Its antigen is unidentified. During colonoscopy, one to two rectal pinch biopsies were collected. The source of the sample is a study of pediatric ulcerative colitis. Study-wide findings and caveats: Substantially fewer templates came from a couple of patients' blood samples.

The J segment lost 2 bases and the V segment lost 4 bases, leaving 5 bases of the junction unmatched. The CDR3 covers 15 residues. The germline V gene encodes CDR1 MNHEY and CDR2 SVGAGI. Sequencing was at survey level. Each sample received Survey-level depth of up to 500,000 reads. TCRdb's table, derived via immunoSEQ multiplex PCR, lists solely in-frame clones and lacks some. Here the sample spans about 36,000 clones, more than 70% being singletons. The TCR comes from a boy aged 5 to 17 with moderate ulcerative colitis. Input material: gut tissue. The rearrangement links TRBV6-5 to TRBJ2-1; 7 bases are shared with TRBD1. CDR3 residues: CASSSRQGAYNEQFF. CDR3 sequence (DNA): TGTGCCAGCAGTTCTCGACAGGGCGCCTACAATGAGCAGTTCTTC.